This T cell receptor (beta chain) was documented in a study of T cells of healthy individuals (dated by TCRdb to the late 2010s). This clonotype was counted a few times. Its recognized antigen is unknown. No much larger clonotype is one base removed from it; base qualities were not supplied. Trimming removed 5 bases from V and 2 bases from J; the gene matches leave 4 bases unexplained. The germline V gene (reference sequence) specifies DFQATT as CDR1 and SNEGSKA as CDR2. There are 13 amino acids in the CDR3, from cysteine to phenylalanine inclusive. Solely the CDR3 DNA is kept, with 39 bases framed from the first base. Libraries were constructed by 5' RACE. Sequencer: Illumina MiSeq. Through fastp at Q25 and MiXCR, TCRdb rebuilt clones from the public reads, retaining in-frame beta chains. For every CDR3 protein sequence, its rows merge into one entry that carries the most common genes and DNA. This sample gives roughly 87,000 distinct CDR3 sequences in total; around 17% of them show up just once. The top ten clonotypes cover roughly 6.2% of the sample.

Recombination connected TRBV20-1 to TRBJ2-5; TRBD2 matches 8 bases in the middle. The sequence was obtained from a human donor in good health. In nucleotide form, the sequence is TGCAGTGCTCCGCAGCGGGGGCAAGAGACCCAGTACTTC. Its protein product is CSAPQRGQETQYF.